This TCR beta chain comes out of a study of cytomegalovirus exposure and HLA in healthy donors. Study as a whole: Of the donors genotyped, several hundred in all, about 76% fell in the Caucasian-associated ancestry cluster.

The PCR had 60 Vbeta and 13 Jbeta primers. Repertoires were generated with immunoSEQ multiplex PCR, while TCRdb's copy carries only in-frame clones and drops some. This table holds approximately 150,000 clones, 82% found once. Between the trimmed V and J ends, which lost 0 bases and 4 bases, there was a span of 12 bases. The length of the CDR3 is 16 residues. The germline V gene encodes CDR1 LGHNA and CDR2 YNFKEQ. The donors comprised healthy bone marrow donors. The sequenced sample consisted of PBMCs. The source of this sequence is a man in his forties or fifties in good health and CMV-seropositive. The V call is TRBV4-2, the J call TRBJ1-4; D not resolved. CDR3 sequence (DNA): TGTGCCAGCAGCCAAGACTTGGCGGTTGATAATGAAAAACTGTTTTTT. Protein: CASSQDLAVDNEKLFF.